The rows below give T cell receptor beta chains drawn from one sample of a study of blood T cell repertoires in COVID-19. Here immunoSEQ multiplex PCR was the method, and the copy in TCRdb shows in-frame clones only, minus some. The table includes 30,000 to 45,000 clones, about 88% detected once. The sample was peripheral blood. Receptors originate from a man aged 65 to 85 with acute or convalescent COVID-19. Both conserved end residues are part of each CDR3. The D gene is left open where the match is weak. Only some rows state a clone size, as once, few, many or a class for expanded clones.

NA	TRBV7-6	TRBD1	TRBJ2-7	14	CASSNGQGGYEQYF	TGTGCCAGCAGCAACGGACAGGGCGGGTACGAGCAGTACTTC
few	TRBV6-1	NA	TRBJ1-2	13	CASSEQGVGGYTF	TGTGCCAGCAGTGAACAAGGGGTGGGAGGCTACACCTTC
NA	TRBV21-1	NA	TRBJ2-1	16	CASSSPGTSGYNEQFF	TGTGCCAGCAGCAGCCCAGGGACTAGCGGATACAATGAGCAGTTCTTC
NA	TRBV9	NA	TRBJ2-2	18	CASSPRAGSGVNTGELFF	TGTGCCAGCAGCCCGCGGGCCGGGAGCGGAGTGAACACCGGGGAGCTGTTTTTT
NA	TRBV27	TRBD1	TRBJ1-5	15	CASSFYTTRGEPQHF	TGTGCCAGCAGTTTTTATACGACCAGGGGGGAGCCCCAGCATTTT
NA	TRBV19	TRBD1	TRBJ1-6	14	CASSWGQDGSPLHF	TGTGCCAGTAGTTGGGGACAGGATGGTTCACCCCTCCACTTT
NA	TRBV3-1/TRBV3-2	NA	TRBJ1-5	13	CASSQAVRQPQHF	TGTGCCAGCAGCCAAGCGGTAAGACAGCCCCAGCATTTT
NA	TRBV28	NA	TRBJ1-5	14	CASRLTYSNQPQHF	TGTGCCAGCAGACTAACGTATAGCAATCAGCCCCAGCATTTT
NA	TRBV12-5	TRBD2	TRBJ2-7	17	CASGSTRTSGSLYEQYF	TGTGCTAGTGGTTCAACCCGGACTAGCGGGAGCCTCTACGAGCAGTACTTC
NA	TRBV10-1	NA	TRBJ1-5	13	CASSGQGYQPQHF	TGCGCCAGCAGTGGGCAGGGATATCAGCCCCAGCATTTT
NA	TRBV13	NA	TRBJ2-3	13	CASSRHGTDTQYF	TGTGCCAGCAGCCGACATGGCACAGATACGCAGTATTTT
NA	TRBV7-2	NA	TRBJ1-5	14	CASSLTGQGQPQHF	TGTGCCAGCAGCTTAACAGGGCAGGGTCAGCCCCAGCATTTT
NA	TRBV10-3	TRBD1	TRBJ2-1	14	CAISGTGNYNEQFF	TGTGCCATCAGTGGGACAGGGAACTACAATGAGCAGTTCTTC
NA	TRBV7-2	TRBD1	TRBJ2-2	15	CASSLRQGHTGELFF	TGTGCCAGCAGCTTACGACAGGGCCACACCGGGGAGCTGTTTTTT
NA	TRBV3-1/TRBV3-2	TRBD2	TRBJ2-7	15	CASSHRYTGGLEQYF	TGTGCCAGCAGCCATAGGTACACGGGAGGGCTCGAGCAGTACTTC
NA	TRBV28	TRBD2	TRBJ2-7	15	CASSPPGAGGNEQYF	TGTGCCAGCAGTCCCCCTGGAGCGGGAGGTAACGAGCAGTACTTC
NA	TRBV5-5	TRBD1	TRBJ1-6	16	CASSLFTQGVNSPLHF	TGTGCCAGCAGCCTCTTTACACAGGGGGTTAATTCACCCCTCCACTTT
NA	TRBV29-1	NA	TRBJ2-1	13	CSVVIPGVHEQFF	TGCAGCGTTGTGATTCCGGGGGTCCATGAGCAGTTCTTC
NA	TRBV28	NA	TRBJ1-2	14	CASNQGNRVGGYTF	TGTGCCAGCAATCAGGGGAATCGGGTGGGTGGCTACACCTTC
NA	TRBV4-1	TRBD1	TRBJ2-7	16	CASSQPGQGKSYEQYF	TGCGCCAGCAGCCAACCGGGACAGGGGAAGTCCTACGAGCAGTACTTC
NA	TRBV7-3	NA	TRBJ2-2	14	CASSADTNTGELFF	TGTGCCAGCAGCGCCGACACGAACACCGGGGAGCTGTTTTTT
NA	TRBV6-5	TRBD1	TRBJ1-2	14	CASCLWGQGQGYTF	TGTGCCAGCTGCCTCTGGGGACAGGGGCAAGGCTACACCTTC
NA	TRBV29-1	NA	TRBJ1-4	12	CSVVGQNEKLFF	TGCAGCGTTGTTGGGCAGAATGAAAAACTGTTTTTT